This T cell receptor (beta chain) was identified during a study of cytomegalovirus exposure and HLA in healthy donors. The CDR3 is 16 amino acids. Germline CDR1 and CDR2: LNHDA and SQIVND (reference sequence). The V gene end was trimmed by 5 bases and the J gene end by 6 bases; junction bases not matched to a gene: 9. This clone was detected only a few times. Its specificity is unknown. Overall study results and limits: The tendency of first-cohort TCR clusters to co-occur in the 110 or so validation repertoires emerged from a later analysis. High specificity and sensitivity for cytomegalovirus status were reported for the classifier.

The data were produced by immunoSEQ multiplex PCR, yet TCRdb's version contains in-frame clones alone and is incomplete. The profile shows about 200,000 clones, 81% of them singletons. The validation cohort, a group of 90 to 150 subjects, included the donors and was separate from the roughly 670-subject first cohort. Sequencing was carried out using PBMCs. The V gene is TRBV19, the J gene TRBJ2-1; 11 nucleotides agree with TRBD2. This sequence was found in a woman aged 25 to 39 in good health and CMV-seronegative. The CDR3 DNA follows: TGTGCCAGTAGTCAGCTAGCGGGGGGTGGAGGCAATGAGCAGTTCTTC. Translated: CASSQLAGGGGNEQFF. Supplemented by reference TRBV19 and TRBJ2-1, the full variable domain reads DGGITQSPKYLFRKEGQNVTLSCEQNLNHDAMYWYRQDPGQGLRLIYYSQIVNDFQKGDIAEGYSVSREKKESFPLTVTSAQKNPTAFYLCASSQLAGGGGNEQFFGPGTRLTVL.